This T cell receptor (beta chain) is from a study of CD8 T cells in Susac syndrome. Random hexamers served to reverse transcribe about 0.5 to 1 ug RNA. TCR beta CDR3 was amplified by immunoSEQ multiplex PCR. This amplification extended across 54 Vbeta and 13 Jbeta segments. A single record per CDR3 protein comes from TCRdb applying MiXCR to the immunoSEQ multiplex PCR reads. The profile covers 120,000 to 150,000 distinct CDR3 sequences, with around 94% appearing a single time and over 0.07% taken by the ten largest. The authors sequenced TCR beta from blood CD8+ and CD4+ T cells. Healthy donors matched for age and sex were used as controls. CDR1 is PRHDT and CDR2 is FYEKMQ in the germline V gene (reference sequence). Unmatched junction bases numbered 4, after V lost 6 bases and J lost 1 base. This CDR3 is 16 amino acids long.

This chain joins TRBV13 and TRBJ2-6, with TRBD1 matching 9 bases. The TCR originated in a human donor in good health. The sample comprised CD4+ T cells from PBMCs. The CDR3 loop is CASSPTGGSGANVLTF. The CDR3 region has the DNA TGTGCCAGCAGTCCGACAGGGGGGTCTGGGGCCAACGTCCTGACTTTC.